This T cell receptor (beta chain) was profiled in a study of blood T cell repertoires in COVID-19. Libraries were prepared by immunoSEQ multiplex PCR; TCRdb keeps only in-frame clonotypes and omits some of them. Here the sample spans roughly 330,000 clones, 85% to 90% being singletons. The sample comprised PBMCs or T cells enriched from blood (not recorded which). The receptor's source is a young woman who had recovered from COVID-19.

The CDR3 loop reads CASSLPRQKETQYF. DNA for the CDR3: TGTGCCAGCAGTTTACCCCGACAGAAAGAGACCCAGTACTTC. J is TRBJ2-5 and V is TRBV28, with D tentatively TRBD1 (5 bases). Germline CDR1 is MDHEN and CDR2 is SYDVKM. Trimming cost V 2 bases and J 3 bases, with 10 bases left between them. The CDR3 runs 14 residues. The whole variable domain, remainder taken from reference TRBV28 and TRBJ2-5, is DVKVTQSSRYLVKRTGEKVFLECVQDMDHENMFWYRQDPGLGLRLIYFSYDVKMKEKGDIPEGYSVSREKKERFSLILESASTNQTSMYLCASSLPRQKETQYFGPGTRLLVL.